Following are 24 T cell receptor beta chains from one sample sequenced in a study of T-cell memory formation after mild COVID-19. A single record per CDR3 protein comes from TCRdb applying MiXCR to the 5' RACE reads. The sample lists a few hundred thousand distinct CDR3 sequences, 20% to 25% occurring once. Material for sequencing was PBMCs or a T cell subset sorted from them (not recorded which). The receptors originated from an adult woman who had mild COVID-19 (a few samples of this study predate the infection). Cell type and time point are not known.

This clonotype was counted a few times. The chain is built from TRBV7-8 and TRBJ2-3; 11 bases agree with TRBD2. The V segment lost 4 bases and the J segment 4 bases; nucleotides outside the gene matches: 7. This CDR3 contains 16 residues. Per germline, CDR1 SGHVS and CDR2 FQNEAQ. CDR3 nucleotide sequence: TGTGCCAGCAGCTCTGTGGCGACTAGCGGGGCAGATACGCAGTATTTT. It translates to CASSSVATSGADTQYF. Complete variable domain (other parts from reference TRBV7-8 and TRBJ2-3): GAGVSQSPRYKVAKRGQDVALRCDPISGHVSLFWYQQALGQGPEFLTYFQNEAQLDKSGLPSDRFFAERPEGSVSTLKIQRTQQEDSAVYLCASSSVATSGADTQYFGPGTRLTVL.

In DNA, the CDR3 is TGTGCCAGCAGTTTAGCGGGAGGGCCTAAAAATGAGCAGTTCTTC. Translating gives CASSLAGGPKNEQFF. V and J are TRBV12-3 or TRBV12-4 and TRBJ2-1; TRBD2 matches at 7 bases. The CDR3 runs 15 residues. V lost 0 bases, J lost 7 bases, and 6 bases stayed unmatched.

The table lists this clonotype with a few counts. This rearrangement joins TRBV2 to TRBJ2-5, with D perhaps TRBD2 (5 bases). Trimming cost V 6 bases and J 5 bases, with 13 bases left between them. CDR3 size: 13 residues. Germline CDR1 is SNHLY and CDR2 is FYNNEI. DNA of the CDR3: TGTGCCAGCAGGGACCCTAGGGAGGAGACCCAGTACTTC. This gives the protein CASRDPREETQYF.

The CDR3 DNA reads TGTGCCAGCAGGGTTGGACTCATTGGAGAGACCCAGTACTTC. This codes for CASRVGLIGETQYF. The chain uses TRBV2 and TRBJ2-5, with a possible D match to TRBD2 (5 bases). Germline CDR1 is SNHLY and CDR2 is FYNNEI. CDR3 size: 14 residues. The V end was cut by 6 bases, the J end by 4 bases, with 15 bases between. The variable domain in full, completed from reference TRBV2 and TRBJ2-5, reads EPEVTQTPSHQVTQMGQEVILRCVPISNHLYFYWYRQILGQKVEFLVSFYNNEISEKSEIFDDQFSVERPDGSNFTLKIRSTKLEDSAMYFCASRVGLIGETQYFGPGTRLLVL.

V gene TRBV18 combines with J gene TRBJ2-5, with no clear D. The germline gives CDR1 KGHSH, CDR2 LQKENI. The CDR3 consists of 14 residues. V was cut by 3 bases and J by 3 bases, with 11 bases left in between. The chain's CDR3 is CASSPVGGKETQYF. In DNA form, the CDR3 reads TGTGCCAGCTCACCTGTGGGCGGAAAAGAGACCCAGTACTTC.

The chain couples TRBV10-3 to TRBJ2-3; 9 bases are shared with TRBD1. Germline CDR1 reads ENHRY; CDR2 reads SYGVKD. The J segment lost 6 bases and the V segment lost 8 bases, leaving 6 bases of the junction unmatched. The CDR3 is 13 amino acids. This CDR3 is CAIEGQGVDTQYF. As DNA, the CDR3 is TGTGCCATCGAGGGACAGGGCGTCGATACGCAGTATTTT.

This clonotype was seen only a few times. The chain employs TRBV3-1 and TRBJ1-1; D may be TRBD1 (5 bases). The ends were cut back, 1 base at V and 3 bases at J, with 12 bases in the middle. Germline V gene sequence: CDR1 LGHDT, CDR2 YNNKEL (reference sequence). This CDR3 is built from 15 residues. The CDR3 nucleotides read TGTGCCAGCAGCCAAGGGTCCGGGGGGGACACTGAAGCTTTCTTT. It codes for CASSQGSGGDTEAFF.

This clonotype was picked up a small number of times. The V gene is TRBV12-3 or TRBV12-4, the J gene TRBJ2-5, with 14 bases aligning to TRBD2. The CDR3 spans 17 residues. Losses at the gene ends were 3 bases for V and 1 base for J; bases not matched to a gene: 4. Here the CDR3 DNA reads TGTGCCAGCAGTTTCCCCGGACTAGCGGGGGGCCAAGAGACCCAGTACTTC. This sequence encodes CASSFPGLAGGQETQYF.

V and J are TRBV7-6 and TRBJ2-3; 9 bases agree with TRBD2. CDR3 length: 17 residues. CDR1 is SGHVS, CDR2 FNYEAQ, per germline. The junction had 7 bases not matched to a gene; V was cut back by 1 base and J by 2 bases. This chain's CDR3 is CASSLEASGTLTDTQYF. In DNA form, the CDR3 reads TGTGCCAGCAGCTTAGAGGCTAGCGGGACCCTCACAGATACGCAGTATTTT.

This clonotype was seen only a few times. The chain uses TRBV5-5 and TRBJ2-1; D unclear. CDR1 is SGHKS and CDR2 is YYEKEE in the germline V gene (reference sequence). This CDR3 contains 15 residues. Trimming left V 1 base short and J 3 bases short, with 11 bases between. This chain's CDR3 is CASSLTRENYNEQFF. In DNA form, the CDR3 reads TGTGCCAGCAGCTTGACCCGTGAGAACTACAATGAGCAGTTCTTC.

This clonotype was seen only a few times. At one of its ends the junction is not consistent with the germline gene, which may arise from a read error. The chain recombines TRBV12-3 or TRBV12-4 with TRBJ1-2; D possibly corresponds to TRBD1 (5 bases). The CDR3 covers 13 residues. The CDR3 DNA sequence: TGTGCCAGCAGGGACTCCGGGACCTCGTTCTTCCGTTTC. Encoded protein: CASRDSGTSFFRF.

This clonotype has only a few counts. This chain joins TRBV4-1 and TRBJ1-4; D gene ambiguous. The V end lost 5 bases, the J end lost 4 bases, and 14 bases lay between the germline ends. The CDR3 runs 15 residues. Looked up from germline, CDR1 is MGHRA and CDR2 is YSYEKL. The CDR3 DNA follows: TGCGCCAGCAGCTATCAAACGGGCTTTAATGAAAAACTGTTTTTT. Translated, it gives CASSYQTGFNEKLFF.

This chain connects TRBV4-2 to TRBJ2-1; 8 nucleotides align to TRBD2. There are 15 residues in the CDR3. The germline V gene has CDR1 LGHNA and CDR2 YNFKEQ. Trimming took 0 bases from V and 8 from J; bases not matched to a gene: 6. For the CDR3, the DNA is TGTGCCAGCAGCCAAGATGGCGGGAGGATGGATGAGCAGTTCTTC. Encoded protein: CASSQDGGRMDEQFF.

This clonotype was observed a few times. The V and J genes are TRBV7-6 and TRBJ2-5; 7 nucleotides align to TRBD2. V shed 1 base and J 4 bases; nucleotides not matched to a gene: 9. The CDR3 extends over 16 amino acids. Germline lookup yields CDR1 SGHVS and CDR2 FNYEAQ. The chain's CDR3 is CASSLDAGRAGETQYF. CDR3 DNA sequence: TGTGCCAGCAGCTTAGATGCGGGGAGGGCCGGAGAGACCCAGTACTTC.

This clonotype was detected only a few times. The chain combines TRBV10-3 with TRBJ2-1, with 12 positions matching TRBD2. Losses at the gene ends were 4 bases for V and 5 bases for J; bases not matched to a gene: 6. The V gene's germline CDR1 is ENHRY and CDR2 SYGVKD. The CDR3 loop spans 16 amino acids. The CDR3: CAISVRLAGVDNEQFF. The CDR3 nucleotides are TGTGCCATCAGTGTTAGACTAGCGGGAGTCGACAATGAGCAGTTCTTC.

This clonotype was counted a few times. V is TRBV14 and J is TRBJ2-1; 7 nucleotides line up with TRBD2. The CDR3 has 16 residues. V shed 1 base and J 2 bases; nucleotides not matched to a gene: 5. Germline V lookup: CDR1 SGHDN, CDR2 FVKESK. The CDR3 DNA is TGTGCCAGCAGCCAAGGCGCGGGGGTCCCCTACAATGAGCAGTTCTTC. Its translation: CASSQGAGVPYNEQFF.

This clonotype was found many times. V gene TRBV9 combines with J gene TRBJ2-3; TRBD2 matches 8 bases. Trimming removed 4 bases from V and 2 bases from J; junction bases left unmatched: 9. Per the germline V gene, CDR1 is SGDLS and CDR2 is YYNGEE. The CDR3 sequence is 16 residues long. CDR3 sequence: CASSPWTSRNTDTQYF. The CDR3 DNA reads TGTGCCAGCAGCCCCTGGACTAGCAGAAACACAGATACGCAGTATTTT.

This clonotype has more than one count but fewer than ten. The CDR3 nucleotides read TGTGCCAGCAGCTTAATTTTAGGTTACAACACCGGGGAGCTGTTTTTT. Encoded protein: CASSLILGYNTGELFF. The chain couples TRBV7-7 to TRBJ2-2; no firm D call. The CDR3 extends over 16 amino acids. Germline V gene sequence: CDR1 SSHAT, CDR2 FNYEAQ (reference sequence). The V end lost 2 bases, the J end lost 2 bases, and 12 bases lay between the germline ends.

The chain combines TRBV19 with TRBJ2-3; TRBD2 matches 12 bases. This CDR3 is 14 amino acids long. Germline values: CDR1 LNHDA, CDR2 SQIVND (reference sequence). The J segment lost 5 bases and the V segment lost 6 bases, leaving 3 bases of the junction unmatched. The CDR3 sequence is CASSPTSGRDTQYF. DNA for the CDR3: TGTGCCAGTAGCCCGACTAGCGGGAGAGATACGCAGTATTTT.

V and J are TRBV7-2 and TRBJ2-3, with a tentative D call TRBD2 (6 bases). Per germline, CDR1 SGHTA and CDR2 FQGNSA. The CDR3 covers 15 residues. V dropped 5 bases and J dropped 4 bases, with 16 bases sitting between them. CDR3 sequence (DNA): TGTGCCAGCAGCCGGGACTCCGGTTTCGCAGATACGCAGTATTTT. It specifies CASSRDSGFADTQYF.

This clonotype was counted between two and nine times. The J gene is TRBJ2-4, the V gene TRBV15; D ambiguous. Germline V CDR1 and CDR2: LNHNV, YYDKDF (reference sequence). The CDR3 consists of 15 residues. The V end was cut by 1 base, the J end by 0 bases, with 7 bases between. The CDR3 DNA reads as TGTGCCACCAGCAGAGGGACCCTAGCCAAAAACATTCAGTACTTC. This translates into CATSRGTLAKNIQYF. Drawing the rest from reference TRBV15 and TRBJ2-4, the complete variable domain is DAMVIQNPRYQVTQFGKPVTLSCSQTLNHNVMYWYQQKSSQAPKLLFHYYDKDFNNEADTPDNFQSRRPNTSFCFLDIRSPGLGDTAMYLCATSRGTLAKNIQYFGAGTRLSVL.

The rearrangement uses TRBV4-3 and TRBJ1-2; no firm D call. There are 14 residues in the CDR3. Germline loops: CDR1 LGHNA, CDR2 YSLEER. V gave up 0 bases and J gave up 3 bases, with 8 bases separating them. The CDR3 spells CASSQEYRDYGYTF. The CDR3, as DNA: TGCGCCAGCAGCCAAGAATATCGGGACTATGGCTACACCTTC.

This clonotype was counted between two and nine times. The chain has TRBV7-9 and TRBJ1-2; D is uncertain. The ends were cut back, 5 bases at V and 0 bases at J, with 10 bases in the middle. The CDR3 has 14 residues. Germline V gene lookup returns CDR1 SEHNR and CDR2 FQNEAQ (reference sequence). This chain's CDR3 is CASSVLGTNYGYTF. The CDR3, as DNA: TGTGCCAGCAGCGTTTTGGGCACTAACTATGGCTACACCTTC.

The gene calls are TRBV13 and TRBJ2-7; TRBD2 agrees at 10 bases. The V segment lost 6 bases and the J segment 5 bases; nucleotides outside the gene matches: 10. Germline-derived CDR1 and CDR2 are PRHDT and FYEKMQ (reference sequence). The CDR3 totals 15 residues. CDR3 coding DNA: TGTGCCAGCAGTTTCACAGCGGGAGGGCTTAACGAGCAGTACTTC. Its protein product is CASSFTAGGLNEQYF.